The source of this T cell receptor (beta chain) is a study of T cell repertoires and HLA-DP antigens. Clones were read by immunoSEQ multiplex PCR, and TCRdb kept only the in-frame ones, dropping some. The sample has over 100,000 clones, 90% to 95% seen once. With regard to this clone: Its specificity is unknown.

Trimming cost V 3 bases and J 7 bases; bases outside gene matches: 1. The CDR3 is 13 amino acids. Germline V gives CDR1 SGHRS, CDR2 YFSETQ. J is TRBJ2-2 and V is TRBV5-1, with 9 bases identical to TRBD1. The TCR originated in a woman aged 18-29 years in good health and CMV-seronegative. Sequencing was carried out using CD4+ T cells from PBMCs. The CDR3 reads CASSYRGRGELFF. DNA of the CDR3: TGCGCCAGCAGCTACAGGGGGCGCGGGGAGCTGTTTTTT.